This paragraph covers one TCR beta chain sequence. Its antigen is not identified. Donors were Caucasian adults residing in Nashville, Tennessee, USA. This sample is drawn from a study of shared clonotypes between healthy human individuals. Points from the study as a whole: Generation probability values for non-shared clonotypes were lower than those for clonotypes shared by all four donors. For naive CD4 cells, around 5% of clonotypes were shared across a handful of donors.

Clones were sequenced by immunoSEQ multiplex PCR, and TCRdb holds only the in-frame ones, with some missing. The table records 2.3 million or so clones, about 92% of them present only once. The CDR3 runs to 12 residues. V shed 5 bases and J shed 3 bases, with 7 bases lying between them. Germline V gives CDR1 SGHVS, CDR2 FQNEAQ. This TCR came from a man between 18 and 35 years old in good health. Some clones in this sample may be carry-over from other donors' samples. The sequenced material came from naive CD4+ T cells from PBMCs. The subset is: CD45RA+ positively selected. The chain joins TRBV7-8 to TRBJ1-1; D is undetermined. The CDR3 bases are TGTGCCAGCAGCCGGGTTTACACTGAAGCTTTCTTT. It codes for CASSRVYTEAFF. Full variable domain (rest looked up from reference TRBV7-8 and TRBJ1-1): GAGVSQSPRYKVAKRGQDVALRCDPISGHVSLFWYQQALGQGPEFLTYFQNEAQLDKSGLPSDRFFAERPEGSVSTLKIQRTQQEDSAVYLCASSRVYTEAFFGQGTRLTVV.